The 10 T cell receptor beta chains listed next were all sequenced from one sample in a study of blood T cells in healthy people across ages. The use of a sample-barcoded 5' primer and a J-beta primer mix characterized a second PCR of 7 to 11 cycles. From the 5' RACE reads, TCRdb called clonotypes with MiXCR, one entry per CDR3 protein. The sample includes some 1.4 million distinct CDR3 sequences, 42% seen only once; the top ten take roughly 7.9%. What was sequenced was blood. The origin of the receptors is a woman younger than 35 in good health.

In this sample, this clonotype turned up a few times. The V call is TRBV2, the J call TRBJ1-6; TRBD1 agrees at 8 bases. This CDR3 contains 17 residues. Germline V gene data show CDR1 as SNHLY and CDR2 as FYNNEI. Trimming at V came to 6 bases and at J to 5 bases, leaving 12 bases not matched to a gene. Here the CDR3 DNA reads TGTGCCAGCAGACGCTCCCCCGGGACAGGAGATAATTCACCCCTCCACTTT. This gives the protein CASRRSPGTGDNSPLHF.

This clonotype was found a few times. This rearrangement joins TRBV20-1 to TRBJ2-7; the match to TRBD2 covers 8 bases. This CDR3 region has 15 residues. Germline trimming cut 6 bases from V and 3 bases from J; bases unmatched to any gene: 13. CDR1 and CDR2 from the germline V gene are DFQATT and SNEGSKA (reference sequence). CDR3 amino acids: CSASKVTSADYEQYF. The CDR3, as DNA: TGCAGTGCCAGCAAGGTGACTAGCGCCGACTACGAGCAGTACTTC.

This clonotype was seen a few times. This chain uses TRBV4-2 with TRBJ2-1, with D possibly called TRBD1 or TRBD2 (5 bases each). The CDR3 totals 17 residues. Trimming removed 4 bases at V and 2 bases at J, with 18 bases between. Germline values: CDR1 LGHNA, CDR2 YNFKEQ. The CDR3 region has the DNA TGTGCCAGCAGCCGTGAAAGGGGTAGCGAGACCTACAATGAGCAGTTCTTC. Protein: CASSRERGSETYNEQFF.

This rearrangement joins TRBV30 to TRBJ2-3; D unresolved. Germline values: CDR1 GTSNPN, CDR2 SVGIG (reference sequence). CDR3 length: 11 residues. V was cut by 3 bases and J by 7 bases, with 8 bases left in between. In DNA form, the CDR3 reads TGTGCCTGGAGGATAGGTTATACGCAGTATTTT. Translation: CAWRIGYTQYF. Supplemented by reference TRBV30 and TRBJ2-3, the full variable domain reads SQTIHQWPATLVQPVGSPLSLECTVEGTSNPNLYWYRQAAGRGLQLLFYSVGIGQISSEVPQNLSASRPQDRQFILSSKKLLLSDSGFYLCAWRIGYTQYFGPGTRLTVL.

The chain links TRBV20-1 to TRBJ2-6; TRBD2 agrees at 9 bases. The CDR3 spans 15 residues. The germline gives CDR1 DFQATT, CDR2 SNEGSKA (reference sequence). The DNA for the CDR3 is TGCAGCGCGGGGGGGGTTATCTCTGGGGCCAACGTCCTGACTTTC. Its translation is CSAGGVISGANVLTF.

The rearrangement joins TRBV5-1 to TRBJ1-2; a weak D match, TRBD1 (6 bases). The CDR3 loop spans 15 amino acids. V lost 4 bases, J lost 2 bases, and 15 bases lay in between. Germline V lookup: CDR1 SGHRS, CDR2 YFSETQ. As DNA, the CDR3 is TGCGCCAGCAGCCCGTTAGAAGACAGGAACTATGGCTACACCTTC. Translating it yields CASSPLEDRNYGYTF.

The chain combines TRBV10-3 with TRBJ1-1; TRBD1 is a possible D gene (5 bases). Germline values: CDR1 ENHRY, CDR2 SYGVKD. There are 11 residues in the CDR3. Between the trimmed V and J ends, which lost 3 bases and 8 bases, there was a span of 7 bases. The CDR3 DNA is TGTGCCATCAGTGAAGGGGACGAAGCTTTCTTT. Encoded protein: CAISEGDEAFF.

This clonotype appeared a few times. This sequence joins TRBV7-2 and TRBJ1-1, with TRBD1 as a possible D gene (5 bases). Per the germline V gene, CDR1 is SGHTA and CDR2 is FQGNSA. The CDR3 sequence is 16 residues long. With 2 bases removed from V and 5 bases from J, the gap between germline ends came to 18 bases. CDR3 in DNA: TGTGCCAGCAGCTTATTCAGGGTCGGGAGTAGGACTGAAGCTTTCTTT. This encodes CASSLFRVGSRTEAFF. Drawing the rest from reference TRBV7-2 and TRBJ1-1, the complete variable domain is GAGVSQSPSNKVTEKGKDVELRCDPISGHTALYWYRQSLGQGLEFLIYFQGNSAPDKSGLPSDRFSAERTGGSVSTLTIQRTQQEDSAVYLCASSLFRVGSRTEAFFGQGTRLTVV.

This clonotype was seen a handful of times. This chain links TRBV7-3 with TRBJ2-1; 7 bases are a match to TRBD1. CDR3 size: 16 residues. Looked up from germline, CDR1 is SGHTA and CDR2 is FQGTGA. J lost 4 bases, V lost 5 bases, and 11 bases had no gene match. CDR3 DNA sequence: TGTGCCAGCAGCAAGCTAGGGGGCTTGGATTACAATGAGCAGTTCTTC. This translates into CASSKLGGLDYNEQFF.

This clonotype was counted ten times or more. A clone one base away is much larger, so this may be a read error. The chain has TRBV4-1 and TRBJ2-7; D may match TRBD1 or TRBD2 (5 bases each). This CDR3 is built from 16 residues. Trimming pared 4 bases from V and 2 bases from J, leaving 18 bases between. Germline loops: CDR1 MGHRA, CDR2 YSYEKL. CDR3 residues: CASSPWGWDGPYEQYF. In nucleotides, the CDR3 is TGCGCCAGCAGCCCCTGGGGCTGGGACGGCCCCTACGAGCAGTACTTC.